A single sample is the source of the 8 T cell receptor beta chains below, sequenced in a study of graft-versus-host responses after intestinal transplantation. Their specific antigens are unknown. TCRdb keeps only in-frame clones here, not all; method: immunoSEQ multiplex PCR. Of 60,000 to 75,000 clones in the sample, about 89% were seen once. Here the sequenced sample was unstimulated CD8+ T cells sorted from spleen or lymph node cells, taken before intestinal transplant. All receptors come from a human donor who received an intestinal transplant.

This chain joins TRBV4-1 and TRBJ1-1; 7 nucleotides agree with TRBD1. V shed 3 bases, J shed 3 bases, and the junction held 7 bases outside the gene matches. This CDR3 is built from 15 residues. The germline V gene encodes CDR1 MGHRA and CDR2 YSYEKL. The CDR3 DNA is TGCGCCAGCAGCCATGTCAGGGGGAAGCACACTGAAGCTTTCTTT. This gives the protein CASSHVRGKHTEAFF.

The chain is built from TRBV4-1 and TRBJ1-2; the match to TRBD1 covers 9 bases. CDR1 is MGHRA, CDR2 YSYEKL, per germline. V shed 0 bases, J shed 8 bases, and the junction held 10 bases outside the gene matches. The CDR3 covers 16 residues. CDR3 bases: TGCGCCAGCAGCCAAGAAAGGACAGGGGAGTTACGGGGCTACACCTTC. It is translated as CASSQERTGELRGYTF.

This rearrangement joins TRBV18 to TRBJ1-1; D remains ambiguous. The CDR3 loop spans 13 amino acids. Germline V CDR1 and CDR2: KGHSH, LQKENI. The V end lost 0 bases, the J end lost 1 base, and 3 bases lay between the germline ends. CDR3 bases: TGTGCCAGCTCACCACCGCGGAACACTGAAGCTTTCTTT. Translating it yields CASSPPRNTEAFF.

This chain's CDR3 is CASSPGGASGNTIYF. The CDR3 DNA follows: TGTGCCAGCAGCCCAGGGGGAGCCTCTGGAAACACCATATATTTT. The gene calls are TRBV9 and TRBJ1-3; 7 bases align to TRBD1. This CDR3 has 15 amino acids. V shed 4 bases, J shed 0 bases, and the junction held 4 bases outside the gene matches. Germline CDR1 and CDR2: SGDLS and YYNGEE. Full variable domain (rest looked up from reference TRBV9 and TRBJ1-3): DSGVTQTPKHLITATGQRVTLRCSPRSGDLSVYWYQQSLDQGLQFLIQYYNGEERAKGNILERFSAQQFPDLHSELNLSSLELGDSALYFCASSPGGASGNTIYFGEGSWLTVV.

The V call is TRBV18, the J call TRBJ1-1; tentatively, D is TRBD1 (5 bases). This CDR3 has 16 residues. V was cut by 2 bases and J by 4 bases, with 17 bases left in between. In germline, CDR1 is KGHSH, CDR2 LQKENI. The CDR3 region is CASSPIGWGGSTEAFF. Here the CDR3 DNA reads TGTGCCAGCTCACCAATCGGTTGGGGGGGGAGCACTGAAGCTTTCTTT.

This clone occurred once. The V gene is TRBV30, the J gene TRBJ2-5, with D perhaps TRBD1 (5 bases). Trimming left V 0 bases short and J 1 base short, with 6 bases between. This CDR3 is 13 amino acids long. The germline V gene has CDR1 GTSNPN and CDR2 SVGIG (reference sequence). The CDR3 coding sequence is TGTGCCTGGAGTGTAGACAGCCAAGAGACCCAGTACTTC. Translated, it gives CAWSVDSQETQYF.

The genes are TRBV6-5 and TRBJ2-2; D is ambiguous. This CDR3 is 15 amino acids long. Deletions cut 3 bases from V and 0 bases from J, with 8 bases between. Germline V gene sequence: CDR1 MNHEY, CDR2 SVGAGI. CDR3 in DNA: TGTGCCAGCAGTTATACCTCGGCGAACACCGGGGAGCTGTTTTTT. Translating it yields CASSYTSANTGELFF.

This chain connects TRBV28 to TRBJ2-7; D is possibly TRBD1 (6 bases). The CDR3 is 15 amino acids. Germline assignment: CDR1 MDHEN and CDR2 SYDVKM. The V end was cut by 4 bases, the J end by 1 base, with 14 bases between. CDR3 DNA: TGTGCCAGCAGTTCCTTTAAGAGGGGGTCCTACGAGCAGTACTTC. Its protein product is CASSSFKRGSYEQYF.